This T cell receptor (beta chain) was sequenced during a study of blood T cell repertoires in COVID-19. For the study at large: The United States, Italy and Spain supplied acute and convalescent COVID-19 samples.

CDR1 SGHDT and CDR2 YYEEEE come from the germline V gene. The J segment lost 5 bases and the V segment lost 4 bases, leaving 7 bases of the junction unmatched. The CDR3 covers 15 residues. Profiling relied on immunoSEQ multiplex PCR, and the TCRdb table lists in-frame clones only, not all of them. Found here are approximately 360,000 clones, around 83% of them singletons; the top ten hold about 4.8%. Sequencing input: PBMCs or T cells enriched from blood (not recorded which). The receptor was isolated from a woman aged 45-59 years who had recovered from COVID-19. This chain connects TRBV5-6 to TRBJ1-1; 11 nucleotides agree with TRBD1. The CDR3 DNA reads TGTGCCAGCAGCCCCGGGACAGGGGGAAATACTGAAGCTTTCTTT. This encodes CASSPGTGGNTEAFF.